Sequencing of this TCR beta chain was carried out in a study of T cells in Graves' hyperthyroidism and ophthalmopathy. To note about this clonotype: Its antigen is not known.

Diagnosis rested on symptoms, serum thyroxine and TRAb, thyroid ultrasound, and orbital computed tomography. CDR1 KGHDR and CDR2 SFDVKD come from the germline V gene. The V and J ends lost 9 bases and 2 bases respectively, with 10 bases between them. The CDR3 loop spans 12 amino acids. Regarding the study as a whole: Among clonotypes expanded in thyroid above 0.001, most were also found in blood.

Researchers amplified the TCR beta CDR3 regions from RNA transcripts. A set of HTBI primers served as the primers for a first-round RT-PCR of the TCR CDR3. TCRdb redid the calling of the multiplex PCR reads with MiXCR, one entry per CDR3 protein. There are approximately 510,000 distinct CDR3 sequences in the sample; approximately 48% occur only once, and 35% to 50% lies in the top ten. The sample taken for sequencing was peripheral blood or thyroid tissue (not recorded which). The origin of this receptor is an adult woman with Graves' disease, either hyperthyroidism or ophthalmopathy (not recorded which). The rearrangement uses TRBV24-1 and TRBJ2-7, with a tentative D call TRBD2 (5 bases). For the CDR3, the DNA is TGTGCCACCCGGAGGACCACCTACGAGCAGTACTTC. The encoded protein is CATRRTTYEQYF.